Listed below are T cell receptor beta chains from one sample, sequenced in a study of cytomegalovirus exposure and HLA in healthy donors. Clones were read by immunoSEQ multiplex PCR, and TCRdb kept only the in-frame ones, dropping some. The sample includes approximately 150,000 clones, roughly 77% seen only once; the top ten take roughly 10%. Sequencing used PBMCs. These TCRs come from a man between 18 and 35 years old in good health and CMV-seropositive. CDR3s include the opening cysteine and the closing phenylalanine or tryptophan. A D gene is named only where the DNA matches it firmly. Size tells how often a clone was seen (once, few, many) or the class of an expanded clone, and some rows leave it out.

>TRBV11-3|.|.|TRBJ2-1
TGTGCCAGCAGCTTAGCCCCCGGGACTGACAATGAGCAGTTCTTC
CASSLAPGTDNEQFF
>TRBV9|TRBD1|.|TRBJ2-6
TGTGCCAGCAGCGCCACGGGACAGGTATCATCTGGGGCCAACGTCCTGACTTTC
CASSATGQVSSGANVLTF
>TRBV5-1|TRBD1|few|TRBJ1-2
TGCGCCAGCAGATCCGACAGGGGGACCGTCTATGGCTACACCTTC
CASRSDRGTVYGYTF
>TRBV5-4|TRBD1|few|TRBJ1-1
TGTGCCAGCAGCTCGACAGGGACCACTGAAGCTTTCTTT
CASSSTGTTEAFF
>TRBV28|.|.|TRBJ2-1
TGTGCCACCACGGCGTGGGGCGGGGGCGCGCTGAGACCCAATGAGCAGTTCTTC
CATTAWGGGALRPNEQFF
>TRBV7-7|.|.|TRBJ2-1
TGTGCCAGCAGCCCTTCACTGGTGTACAATGAGCAGTTCTTC
CASSPSLVYNEQFF
>TRBV27|.|few|TRBJ2-7
TGTGCCAGCAGCTTTATTAGGTTGGGGGCGGGTGAGCAGTACTTC
CASSFIRLGAGEQYF
>TRBV6-1|TRBD1|.|TRBJ2-3
TGTGCCGTCGGACAGGGGGATTCGAGAGATACGCAGTATTTT
CAVGQGDSRDTQYF
>TRBV20-1|.|.|TRBJ2-3
TGCAGTGCTACTCCGGGAGCCTCGCAGTATTTT
CSATPGASQYF
>TRBV6-6|.|.|TRBJ1-1
TGTGCCAGCAGACTGGAGGGCTCGGGGACTGAAGCTTTCTTT
CASRLEGSGTEAFF
>TRBV13|.|few|TRBJ2-1
TGTGCCAGCAGCTTAGGGGGCGTAGGGACTGTCAACAATGAGCAGTTCTTC
CASSLGGVGTVNNEQFF
>TRBV5-1|TRBD1|.|TRBJ2-2
TGCGCCAGCCGACAGGGGGCGGGTACCGGGGAGCTGTTTTTT
CASRQGAGTGELFF
>TRBV6-5|TRBD1|.|TRBJ2-2
TGTGCCAGCTTCAGACAGGGGGACACCGGGGAGCTGTTTTTT
CASFRQGDTGELFF
>TRBV5-1|.|.|TRBJ1-1
TGCGCCAGCAGCGGAATGCTTGTGGGGGGTCAAGCTGGATCGGGGAACACTGAAGCTTTCTTT
CASSGMLVGGQAGSGNTEAFF
>TRBV7-9|.|few|TRBJ2-3
TGTGCCAGCAGTCTTAGCGGAGAGGGTACGAGGGGTACAGATACGCAGTATTTT
CASSLSGEGTRGTDTQYF
>TRBV28|.|.|TRBJ1-1
TGTGCCAGCAGTCCTCCCGGCAGGCCGAACACTGAAGCTTTCTTT
CASSPPGRPNTEAFF
>TRBV5-4|TRBD2|.|TRBJ2-2
TGTGCCAGCAGCTTGAGGGGTAGCGGGCCCACCGGGGAGCTGTTTTTT
CASSLRGSGPTGELFF
>TRBV5-3|.|.|TRBJ2-7
TGTGCCAGAAGCTTGGCGTTGGTGGGCGTCTCCTACGAGCAGTACTTC
CARSLALVGVSYEQYF
>TRBV6-4|TRBD1|.|TRBJ1-1
TGTGCCAGCAGTGACGCCTCGACAGGGCGAAAGAACACTGAAGCTTTCTTT
CASSDASTGRKNTEAFF
>TRBV7-6|TRBD2|.|TRBJ2-2
TGTGCCAGCAGCGACCCGACGCGGGGGAGCAACACCGGGGAGCTGTTTTTT
CASSDPTRGSNTGELFF
>TRBV27|.|.|TRBJ1-6
TGTGCCAGCAGTTTAGCAGGGTTAGATTCACCCCTCCACTTT
CASSLAGLDSPLHF
>TRBV9|.|once|TRBJ2-5
TGTGCCAGCAGCGTAGTTGGCGGACAAGAGACCCAGTACTTC
CASSVVGGQETQYF
>TRBV29-1|TRBD1|.|TRBJ2-7
TGCAGTTATACCGGGACAGGGGGTTCCTACGAGCAGTACTTC
CSYTGTGGSYEQYF
>TRBV4-2|TRBD2|.|TRBJ2-5
TGTGCCAGCAGCCCACGGACTAGCGGGGAGACCCAGTACTTC
CASSPRTSGETQYF
>TRBV18|.|.|TRBJ2-5
TGTGCCAGCTCACCAGGCGGCCTACAAGAGACCCAGTACTTC
CASSPGGLQETQYF
>TRBV7-2|TRBD1|.|TRBJ2-5
TGTGCCAGCAGCTTACGGGGACAGGAAGAGACCCAGTACTTC
CASSLRGQEETQYF
>TRBV10-2|TRBD1|.|TRBJ1-2
TGCGCCAGCAGCCAAGGACAGGGTAATAACTATGGCTACACCTTC
CASSQGQGNNYGYTF
>TRBV30|TRBD2|.|TRBJ2-3
TGTGCCTGGAGTGTAGTGGCGGGAGCAGATACGCAGTATTTT
CAWSVVAGADTQYF
>TRBV28|.|few|TRBJ1-2
TGTGCCAGCAGAACAGTACAGGGAACCTTGGGAGGCTACACCTTC
CASRTVQGTLGGYTF
>TRBV2|TRBD1|.|TRBJ1-1
TGTGCCAGCAGTAAAAACAGGGGACATGCTTTCTTT
CASSKNRGHAFF
>TRBV6-5|.|.|TRBJ2-5
TGTGCCAGCAGGGTTTCAGGTCAAGAGACCCAGTACTTC
CASRVSGQETQYF
>TRBV27|.|.|TRBJ2-7
TGTGCCAGCAGGCAAGCAGGGCGTGGGGAGCAGTACTTC
CASRQAGRGEQYF
>TRBV29-1|TRBD1|.|TRBJ2-1
TGCAGCGTGGCTCCCGGGACAGGGGACAATGAGCAGTTCTTC
CSVAPGTGDNEQFF
>TRBV7-6|TRBD2|.|TRBJ2-1
TGTGCCAGCAGCTTAGGTGTGACTAGCGGGGGTGAGCAGTTCTTC
CASSLGVTSGGEQFF
>TRBV27|.|.|TRBJ2-2
TGTGCCAGCACATCACTTGCGACTGGGGAGCTGTTTTTT
CASTSLATGELFF
>TRBV5-1|TRBD2|.|TRBJ2-3
TGCGCCAGCAGCCAGACTAGCGGAAAGGGAGATACGCAGTATTTT
CASSQTSGKGDTQYF
>TRBV20-1|.|once|TRBJ1-4
TGCAGTGCTAGATCTTATGAAAAACTGTTTTTT
CSARSYEKLFF
>TRBV6-1|.|.|TRBJ2-1
TGTGCCAGCAGTGAAGACCTACTAGAAATCGATGAGCAGTTCTTC
CASSEDLLEIDEQFF
>TRBV6-5|.|.|TRBJ1-2
TGTGCCAGCAGTTACCGGGACATGGGTCCCCACACCTTC
CASSYRDMGPHTF
>TRBV19|.|.|TRBJ1-1
TGTGCCAGTAGTATAGGACTGGCGCTTGAAGCTTTCTTT
CASSIGLALEAFF
>TRBV11-2|.|.|TRBJ2-3
TGTGCCAGCACTTGGCGGGGCGCGGGGACAGATACGCAGTATTTT
CASTWRGAGTDTQYF
>TRBV18|.|.|TRBJ1-5
TGTGCCAGCTCACCCACTGCCGCGACAGGCGTAAAGCCCCAGCATTTT
CASSPTAATGVKPQHF
>TRBV5-8|.|.|TRBJ1-1
TGTGCCAGCAGCTTCGGGGGCGGGGGTGAAGCTTTCTTT
CASSFGGGGEAFF
>TRBV6-5|.|.|TRBJ1-1
TGTGCCAGCAGTTACTCAAATTACCATACAACTGAAGCTTTCTTT
CASSYSNYHTTEAFF
>TRBV18|TRBD1|few|TRBJ2-7
TGTGCCAGCTCACCCGGGACAGGAACCAACGAGCAGTACTTC
CASSPGTGTNEQYF
>TRBV11-2|.|.|TRBJ2-1
TGTGCCAGCAGCTCACAGGGTATTCTCTACAATGAGCAGTTCTTC
CASSSQGILYNEQFF
>TRBV5-6|.|.|TRBJ1-3
TGTGCCAGCAGCTTGGCGAGGGCTGCTGGAAACACCATATATTTT
CASSLARAAGNTIYF
>TRBV7-9|.|.|TRBJ1-5
TGTGCCAGCAGCTTTTTTGGGGCAGGGTTTAATCAGCCCCAGCATTTT
CASSFFGAGFNQPQHF